This TCR beta chain was sequenced in a study of tumor-infiltrating lymphocytes in primary liver carcinoma (dated by TCRdb to about 2017). Notes on the research overall: Between November 2015 and March 2016, 4 or 5 patients in China with histopathologically diagnosed primary liver carcinoma had their tumors surgically resected. The tumors of the five patients were staged as T1-T3 N0M0, with maximum diameters ranging from about 4.2 to 11 cm. Samples yielded roughly 3.5 to 7.13 million productive TCRbeta reads; read depth did not differ significantly between tissue types. Hepatocellular carcinoma (four) or combined HCC and intrahepatic cholangiocarcinoma (one) was present in the five patients, who were three men and two women aged 30 to 69 years. A total of 35 or so specimens from 5 patients went through TCRbeta repertoire sequencing, namely 25 tumor regions, 5 adjacent noncancerous liver tissues and 5 peripheral blood samples. TCRbeta repertoire sequencing, expression microarrays and whole-exome sequencing were combined in the study across five regions of each liver tumor, with adjacent normal tissue and blood also included. High reproducibility was observed for the technical replicate repertoires, with mean shared-clone rates approximately 0.92 and correlation coefficients above 0.95. On the study overall, not on this receptor specifically: A significantly larger repertoire fraction was made up by the top 250 clones in tumors than in blood (p = 0.039). Only a few patients were included in the study, and the authors note that the findings should be validated in a larger study. Only the TCR beta chain was sequenced, so true repertoire diversity is likely underestimated because unpaired alpha chains were not captured. Bulk unsorted samples precluded comparing CD4+ and CD8+ T cell repertoires. Repertoire overlap was found to be higher between tumor regions (mean approximately 35%) than between tumor-adjacent (roughly 17%) or tumor-blood (about 14%) pairs, consistent with antigen-driven expansion.

On this clonotype: Its antigen remains undetermined. Qualities for individual bases were not recorded, and no much larger clone is one base off.

The CDR3 runs 15 amino acids, cysteine and phenylalanine included. This entry keeps only the CDR3 DNA: 45 bases, framed from base 1. CDR1 and CDR2 are drawn from the germline V gene: MNHEY, SVGAGI. Trimming takes 3 bases from V and 9 bases from J, and the germline ends sit 18 bases apart. Blood RNA was extracted from unsorted whole blood with TRIzol reagent; germline DNA came from the DNeasy Blood & Tissue kit. Chronic HBV infection was present in the patients, and the patients were treatment-naive at sampling. Before surgery, approximately 3.7 milliliters of peripheral blood were drawn into K2EDTA tubes. Starting from 450 to 500 ng total RNA, TCRbeta-specific cDNA was produced by reverse transcription with a constant-region primer and ProtoScript II reverse transcriptase. TCRbeta libraries were built with three nested multiplex PCR rounds, a slightly modified ARM-PCR procedure. The first two PCR rounds used multiplex TRBV1-TRBV30 forward primers with a Cbeta reverse primer, each for about 11 cycles. Sample barcodes and Illumina adapters were added in a final 25-cycle PCR using Deep VentR polymerase. Amplicons of 200-500 bp were gel-purified with a QIAquick gel extraction kit before sequencing. An Illumina HiSeq 2500 was used to sequence the TCRbeta amplicons with 250-bp paired-end reads. For the original study's pipeline: To recover full CDR3 sequences, reads were quality-trimmed using Trimmomatic v0.33 and paired reads were then merged using FLASH v1.2.11. V, D and J germline segments were assigned to the rearranged TCRbeta sequences using MiGEC v1.2.1b. Clonotype statistics and Shannon-Wiener diversity indices were computed with VDJtools v1.0.0. Except for diversity analysis, only the 250 most abundant clonotypes of each sample were used in subsequent analyses to reduce sampling bias. TCRdb took the public reads, trimmed them with fastp at Q25, ran MiXCR for clone calling and kept in-frame beta chains. When rows share a CDR3 protein, they turn into one entry using the most common DNA and genes. The authors' filters were not applied to this entry. The sample has approximately 320,000 distinct CDR3 sequences on record, around three fifths of them singletons. The ten largest clones take up about 18% of the sample.

The chain joins TRBV6-5 to TRBJ2-1; the D segment may tentatively be TRBD1 or TRBD2, each giving 6 matched bases. The sequence derives from a woman younger than 45 with primary liver carcinoma and hepatitis B virus infection. What was sequenced was peripheral blood. This receptor carries the CDR3 CASSYWVDGGGEQFF. At the DNA level, the sequence is TGTGCCAGCAGTTATTGGGTAGACGGGGGCGGTGAGCAGTTCTTC.